One and the same sample provided the 16 T cell receptor beta chains below, sequenced in a study of T-cell reconstitution after alpha-beta-depleted transplantation in children. Unique molecular identifiers were incorporated during preparation of the TCRbeta library. A single record per CDR3 protein comes from TCRdb applying MiXCR to the PCR reads. Of about 540,000 distinct CDR3 sequences listed, around 17% are singletons. The source material was PBMCs from the stem cell graft donor, sampled from the stem cell graft. The receptors originated from a human donor who donated a stem cell graft to a child with acute lymphoblastic leukemia.

The chain carries TRBV14 and TRBJ2-1, with 8 bases fitting TRBD1. The junction had 16 bases not matched to a gene; V was cut back by 4 bases and J by 2 bases. This CDR3 region has 19 residues. From germline, CDR1 is SGHDN and CDR2 FVKESK. This chain's CDR3 is CASSLRNSHYRGAYNEQFF. In DNA form, the CDR3 reads TGTGCCAGCAGCCTCCGAAACAGTCATTACAGGGGGGCCTACAATGAGCAGTTCTTC. The full variable domain, its missing parts supplied by reference TRBV14 and TRBJ2-1, is EAGVTQFPSHSVIEKGQTVTLRCDPISGHDNLYWYRRVMGKEIKFLLHFVKESKQDESGMPNNRFLAERTGGTYSTLKVQPAELEDSGVYFCASSLRNSHYRGAYNEQFFGPGTRLTVL.

This chain connects TRBV12-3 or TRBV12-4 to TRBJ2-3; D assignment may be TRBD1 or TRBD2 (5 bases each). Between the trimmed V and J ends, which lost 5 bases and 4 bases, there was a span of 10 bases. This CDR3 comprises 13 residues. CDR3 loop: CASSGTVSDTQYF. The DNA of the CDR3 is TGTGCCAGCAGTGGGACGGTCTCAGATACGCAGTATTTT.

The chain joins TRBV5-5 to TRBJ2-1; D is possibly TRBD2 (6 bases). This CDR3 region has 16 residues. Germline CDR1 SGHKS, CDR2 YYEKEE (reference sequence). Trimming stripped 2 bases from V and 4 bases from J, with 16 bases between. In DNA, the CDR3 is TGTGCCAGCAGCTTTCCAGGGAGGACCCCTTACAATGAGCAGTTCTTC. Protein sequence: CASSFPGRTPYNEQFF.

The chain is built from TRBV7-8 and TRBJ1-2; unclear D gene. Germline V CDR1 and CDR2: SGHVS, FQNEAQ. The CDR3 runs 13 residues. V lost 2 bases and J 1 base, leaving 5 bases between the germline ends. CDR3 region: CASSLQDNYGYTF. DNA of the CDR3: TGTGCCAGCAGCTTACAGGATAACTATGGCTACACCTTC.

This clonotype appeared a few times. The V gene is TRBV20-1, the J gene TRBJ1-1; no reliable D call. The CDR3 is 10 amino acids. Germline CDR1 is DFQATT and CDR2 is SNEGSKA (reference sequence). V lost 7 bases, J lost 5 bases, and 8 bases lay in between. The CDR3, as DNA: TGCAGTGGCGTACAAACTGAAGCTTTCTTT. Protein product: CSGVQTEAFF.

This clonotype was seen a handful of times. The chain employs TRBV4-1 and TRBJ2-7; D not certain. Trimming left V 3 bases short and J 2 bases short, with 8 bases between. The CDR3 runs to 13 residues. Germline V lookup: CDR1 MGHRA, CDR2 YSYEKL. As DNA, the CDR3 is TGCGCCAGCAGCCATCGGACCACCTACGAGCAGTACTTC. Its protein product is CASSHRTTYEQYF.

This clonotype has at least ten counts. The gene calls are TRBV5-1 and TRBJ2-2; the match to TRBD2 covers 8 bases. Germline CDR1 and CDR2: SGHRS and YFSETQ. Trimming cost V 3 bases and J 4 bases; bases outside gene matches: 8. The CDR3 runs 16 residues. Here the CDR3 reads CASSWIAGSGTGELFF. CDR3 bases: TGCGCCAGCAGCTGGATAGCGGGGTCGGGCACCGGGGAGCTGTTTTTT.

This clonotype showed up just a few times. V gene TRBV20-1 combines with J gene TRBJ2-1, with 10 bases that match TRBD2. Germline V gene sequence: CDR1 DFQATT, CDR2 SNEGSKA (reference sequence). J lost 9 bases, V lost 2 bases, and 13 bases had no gene match. CDR3 length equals 16 residues. The CDR3: CSARRPSGRELGEQFF. In nucleotides, the CDR3 is TGCAGTGCTAGAAGGCCTAGCGGGAGAGAGCTGGGTGAGCAGTTCTTC.

This rearrangement joins TRBV9 to TRBJ1-2; D gene uncertain. CDR1 is SGDLS, CDR2 YYNGEE, per germline. With 3 bases removed from V and 4 bases from J, the gap between germline ends came to 13 bases. CDR3 length: 14 residues. The CDR3 loop is CASSAQSMGYGYTF. CDR3 coding DNA: TGTGCCAGCAGCGCTCAAAGCATGGGCTATGGCTACACCTTC.

The table lists this clonotype with a few counts. The gene calls are TRBV7-7 and TRBJ2-5; the match to TRBD1 covers 7 bases. The CDR3 length is 14 residues. Germline values: CDR1 SSHAT, CDR2 FNYEAQ (reference sequence). After removal of 4 bases from V and 1 base from J, the junction contained 3 bases not matched to a gene. The CDR3 coding sequence is TGTGCCAGCAGCTCAGGGACAGCCCAAGAGACCCAGTACTTC. Encoded protein: CASSSGTAQETQYF.

The chain is built from TRBV5-4 and TRBJ1-1; tentative D call: TRBD1 (5 bases). The CDR3 has 14 residues. Germline CDR1 and CDR2: SGHNT and YYREEE (reference sequence). Trimming removed 3 bases at V and 6 bases at J, with 15 bases between. The CDR3 spells CASSWGLLCSEAFF. As DNA, the CDR3 is TGTGCCAGCAGCTGGGGACTCCTTTGCTCTGAAGCTTTCTTT.

The chain has TRBV18 and TRBJ2-3, with D hard to call. CDR1 KGHSH and CDR2 LQKENI come from the germline V gene. The CDR3 covers 14 residues. V lost 0 bases and J 2 bases, leaving 6 bases between the germline ends. CDR3 nucleotide sequence: TGTGCCAGCTCACCACCGTCGTACACAGATACGCAGTATTTT. This translates into CASSPPSYTDTQYF. Filled out from reference TRBV18 and TRBJ2-3, the complete variable domain reads NAGVMQNPRHLVRRRGQEARLRCSPMKGHSHVYWYRQLPEEGLKFMVYLQKENIIDESGMPKERFSAEFPKEGPSILRIQQVVRGDSAAYFCASSPPSYTDTQYFGPGTRLTVL.

This clonotype was detected a few times. The V call is TRBV7-8, the J call TRBJ1-5, with 8 nucleotides matching TRBD1. Germline V gives CDR1 SGHVS, CDR2 FQNEAQ. The trim removed 2 bases at V and 9 bases at J, leaving 6 bases unmatched. This CDR3 has 14 residues. The CDR3, as DNA: TGTGCCAGCAGCTTATCAGGGGGCGCCAGGCCCCAGCATTTT. As protein: CASSLSGGARPQHF.

This clonotype was observed a few times. The J gene is TRBJ1-3, the V gene TRBV20-1; no clear D. Germline loops: CDR1 DFQATT, CDR2 SNEGSKA (reference sequence). There are 14 residues in the CDR3. Trimming took off 0 bases at V and 0 bases at J, with 6 bases between the two ends. DNA for the CDR3: TGCAGTGCTAGAGACTCCGACTCTGGAAACACCATATATTTT. It specifies CSARDSDSGNTIYF.

V is TRBV7-3 and J is TRBJ2-3, with 9 bases lining up with TRBD2. Germline V gene sequence: CDR1 SGHTA, CDR2 FQGTGA. Trimming removed 0 bases from V and 0 bases from J; junction bases left unmatched: 7. CDR3 length: 18 amino acids. The CDR3 DNA is TGTGCCAGCAGCTTAACGGCGGGAGGGGCCCTTAGCACAGATACGCAGTATTTT. It codes for CASSLTAGGALSTDTQYF.

This clonotype was counted only a few times. V gene TRBV7-2 combines with J gene TRBJ1-5, with no clear D. Trimming removed 3 bases from V and 4 bases from J, with 13 bases in between. The CDR3 totals 15 residues. CDR1 is SGHTA, CDR2 FQGNSA, per germline. CDR3 sequence reads: CASSFQKGSNQPQHF. In nucleotides, the CDR3 is TGTGCCAGCAGCTTCCAGAAGGGATCAAATCAGCCCCAGCATTTT.